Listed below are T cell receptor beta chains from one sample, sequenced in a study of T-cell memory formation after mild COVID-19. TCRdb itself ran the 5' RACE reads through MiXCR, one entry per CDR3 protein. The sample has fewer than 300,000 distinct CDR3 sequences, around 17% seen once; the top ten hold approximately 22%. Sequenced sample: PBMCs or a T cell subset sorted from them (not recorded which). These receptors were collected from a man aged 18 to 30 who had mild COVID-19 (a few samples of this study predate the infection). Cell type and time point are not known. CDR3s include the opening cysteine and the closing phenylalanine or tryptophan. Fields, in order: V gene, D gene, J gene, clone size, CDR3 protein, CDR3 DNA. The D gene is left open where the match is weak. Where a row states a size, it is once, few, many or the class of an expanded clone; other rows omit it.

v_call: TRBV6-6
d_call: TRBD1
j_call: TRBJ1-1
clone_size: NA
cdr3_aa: CASSNDRGITEAFF
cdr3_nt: TGTGCCAGCAGTAACGACAGGGGTATCACTGAAGCTTTCTTT

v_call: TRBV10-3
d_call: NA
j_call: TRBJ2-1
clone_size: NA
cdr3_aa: CAISESTEQFF
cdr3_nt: TGTGCCATCAGTGAGTCGACGGAGCAGTTCTTC

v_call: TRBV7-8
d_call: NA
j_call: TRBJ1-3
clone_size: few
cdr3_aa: CASSLPSGGDTIYF
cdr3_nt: TGTGCCAGCAGCTTACCATCCGGGGGGGACACCATATATTTT

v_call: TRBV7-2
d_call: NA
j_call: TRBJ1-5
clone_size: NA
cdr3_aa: CASSFALGQPQHF
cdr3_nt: TGTGCCAGCAGCTTCGCCTTGGGTCAGCCCCAGCATTTT

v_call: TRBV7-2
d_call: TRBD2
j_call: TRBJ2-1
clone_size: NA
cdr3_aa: CASSFGGEYNEQFF
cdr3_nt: TGTGCCAGCAGCTTTGGGGGGGAATACAATGAGCAGTTCTTC

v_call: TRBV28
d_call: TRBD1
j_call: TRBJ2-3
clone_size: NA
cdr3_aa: CASSVSGTDLTDTQYF
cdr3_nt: TGTGCCAGCAGTGTCTCCGGGACAGACCTCACAGATACGCAGTATTTT

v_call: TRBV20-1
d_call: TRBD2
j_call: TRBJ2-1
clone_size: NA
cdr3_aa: CSARPGGQAEQFF
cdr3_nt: TGCAGTGCTAGGCCGGGGGGGCAGGCTGAGCAGTTCTTC

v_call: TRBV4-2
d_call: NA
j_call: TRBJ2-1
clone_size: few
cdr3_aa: CASSQVTRNEQFF
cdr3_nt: TGTGCCAGCAGCCAAGTGACCCGCAATGAGCAGTTCTTC

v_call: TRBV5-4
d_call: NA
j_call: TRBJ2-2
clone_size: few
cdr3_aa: CASSRPGRTTGELFF
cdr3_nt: TGTGCCAGCAGCAGACCGGGACGCACCACCGGGGAGCTGTTTTTT

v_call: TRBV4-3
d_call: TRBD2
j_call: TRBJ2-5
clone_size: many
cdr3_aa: CASSHADSGGETQYF
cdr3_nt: TGCGCCAGCAGCCACGCCGATAGCGGGGGAGAGACCCAGTACTTC

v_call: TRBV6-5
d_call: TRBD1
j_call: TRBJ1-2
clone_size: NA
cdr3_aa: CASSYSSRGGGEGYTF
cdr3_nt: TGTGCCAGCAGTTACTCGAGTCGAGGAGGGGGCGAAGGCTACACCTTC

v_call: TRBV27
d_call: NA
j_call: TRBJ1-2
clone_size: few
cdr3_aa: CASSGNRKGYTF
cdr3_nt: TGTGCCAGCAGTGGCAACAGGAAGGGCTACACCTTC

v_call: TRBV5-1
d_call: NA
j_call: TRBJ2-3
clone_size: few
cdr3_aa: CASSGGSDTQYF
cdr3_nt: TGCGCCAGCAGCGGTGGGTCGGATACGCAGTATTTT

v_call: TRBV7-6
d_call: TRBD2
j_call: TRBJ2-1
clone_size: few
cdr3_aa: CASSLVRLAGMNEQFF
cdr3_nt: TGTGCCAGCAGCTTAGTCCGACTAGCGGGGATGAATGAGCAGTTCTTC

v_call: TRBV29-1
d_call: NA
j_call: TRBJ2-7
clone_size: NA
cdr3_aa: CSVEDGGVGEQYF
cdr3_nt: TGCAGCGTTGAAGATGGCGGGGTTGGCGAGCAGTACTTC

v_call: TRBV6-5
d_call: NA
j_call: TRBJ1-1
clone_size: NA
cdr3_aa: CASSQPGVGTEAFF
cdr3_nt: TGTGCCAGCAGCCAACCGGGGGTAGGCACTGAAGCTTTCTTT

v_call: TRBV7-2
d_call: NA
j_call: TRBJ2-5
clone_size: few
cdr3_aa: CASSFNLAQETQYF
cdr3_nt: TGTGCCAGCAGCTTTAATCTAGCGCAAGAGACCCAGTACTTC

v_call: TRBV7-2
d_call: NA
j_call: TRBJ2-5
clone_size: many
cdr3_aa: CASSLSSRAQYF
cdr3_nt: TGTGCCAGCAGCTTAAGCTCTCGGGCGCAGTACTTC

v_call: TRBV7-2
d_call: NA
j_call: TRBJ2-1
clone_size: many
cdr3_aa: CASSLVGGFYNEQFF
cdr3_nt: TGTGCCAGCAGCTTAGTAGGAGGGTTCTACAATGAGCAGTTCTTC

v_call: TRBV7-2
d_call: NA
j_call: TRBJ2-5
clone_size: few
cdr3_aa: CASSLGMIYQYF
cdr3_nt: TGTGCCAGCAGCTTAGGGATGATTTACCAGTACTTC

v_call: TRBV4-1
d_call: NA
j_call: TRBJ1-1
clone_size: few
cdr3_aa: CASSQDDEAFF
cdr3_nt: TGCGCCAGCAGCCAAGATGACGAAGCTTTCTTT

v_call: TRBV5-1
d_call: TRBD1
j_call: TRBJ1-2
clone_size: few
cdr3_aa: CASSPGGARPYGYTF
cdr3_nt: TGCGCCAGCAGCCCAGGGGGGGCGCGACCCTATGGCTACACCTTC

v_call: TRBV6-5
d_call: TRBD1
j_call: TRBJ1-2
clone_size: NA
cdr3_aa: CASSRGQAGGGYTF
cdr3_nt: TGTGCCAGCAGTCGAGGACAGGCCGGGGGCGGCTACACCTTC

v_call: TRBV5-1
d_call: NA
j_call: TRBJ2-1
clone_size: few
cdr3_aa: CASSLAMVNEQFF
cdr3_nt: TGCGCCAGCAGCTTGGCCATGGTTAATGAGCAGTTCTTC

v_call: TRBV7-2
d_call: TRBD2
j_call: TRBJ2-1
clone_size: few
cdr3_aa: CASSLLSGGRNEQFF
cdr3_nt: TGTGCCAGCAGCTTATTAAGCGGGGGGAGGAATGAGCAGTTCTTC

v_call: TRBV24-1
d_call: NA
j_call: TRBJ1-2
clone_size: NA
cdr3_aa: CATSDVYGYTF
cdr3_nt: TGTGCCACCAGTGACGTCTATGGCTACACCTTC

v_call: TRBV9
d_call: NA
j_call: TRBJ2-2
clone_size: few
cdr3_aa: CASSVRGPNTGELFF
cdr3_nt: TGTGCCAGCAGCGTACGGGGCCCTAACACCGGGGAGCTGTTTTTT

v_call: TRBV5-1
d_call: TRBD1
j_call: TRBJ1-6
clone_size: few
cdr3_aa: CASSLDQGAGSPLHF
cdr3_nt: TGCGCCAGCAGCTTGGACCAGGGGGCCGGATCACCCCTCCACTTT

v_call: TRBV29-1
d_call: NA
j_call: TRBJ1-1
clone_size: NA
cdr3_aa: CSVDRQFLGAFF
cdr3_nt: TGCAGCGTTGATCGGCAGTTTTTGGGAGCTTTCTTT

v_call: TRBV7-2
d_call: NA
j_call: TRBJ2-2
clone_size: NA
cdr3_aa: CASSFQGVDTGELFF
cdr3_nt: TGTGCCAGCAGCTTTCAGGGAGTGGACACCGGGGAGCTGTTTTTT

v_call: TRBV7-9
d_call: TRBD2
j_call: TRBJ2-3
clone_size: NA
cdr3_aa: CASSPPSGGYTDTQYF
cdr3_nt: TGTGCCAGCAGCCCTCCTAGCGGGGGTTATACAGATACGCAGTATTTT

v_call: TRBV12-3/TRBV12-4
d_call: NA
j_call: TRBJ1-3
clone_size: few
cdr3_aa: CASSETWTENTIYF
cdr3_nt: TGTGCCAGCTCGGAGACCTGGACGGAAAACACCATATATTTT

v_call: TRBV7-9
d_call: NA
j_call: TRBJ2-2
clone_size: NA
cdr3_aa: CASAGYSNTGELFF
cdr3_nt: TGTGCCAGCGCAGGGTATTCCAACACCGGGGAGCTGTTTTTT

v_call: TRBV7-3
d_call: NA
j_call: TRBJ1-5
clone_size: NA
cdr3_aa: CASSHMLRGTQPQHF
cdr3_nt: TGTGCCAGCAGCCATATGCTTAGGGGAACTCAGCCCCAGCATTTT

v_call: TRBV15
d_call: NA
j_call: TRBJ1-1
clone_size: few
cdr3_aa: CATSRAVGAEAFF
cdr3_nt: TGTGCCACCAGCAGAGCCGTCGGCGCTGAAGCTTTCTTT

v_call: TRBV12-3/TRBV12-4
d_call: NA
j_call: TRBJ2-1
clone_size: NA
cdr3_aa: CATIQTVGYNEQFF
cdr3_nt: TGTGCCACAATACAGACAGTAGGCTACAATGAGCAGTTCTTC

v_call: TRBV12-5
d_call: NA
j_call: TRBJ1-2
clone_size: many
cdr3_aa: CASGLFAGDNYGYTF
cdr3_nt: TGTGCTAGTGGTTTGTTTGCAGGGGATAACTATGGCTACACCTTC

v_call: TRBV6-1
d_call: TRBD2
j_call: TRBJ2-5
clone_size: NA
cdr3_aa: CASSDGGTRGETQYF
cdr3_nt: TGTGCCAGCAGTGATGGCGGGACTAGAGGAGAGACCCAGTACTTC

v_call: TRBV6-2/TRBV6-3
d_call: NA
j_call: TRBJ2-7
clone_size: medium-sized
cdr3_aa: CASIGGEYEQYF
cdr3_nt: TGTGCCAGCATCGGGGGCGAATACGAGCAGTACTTC

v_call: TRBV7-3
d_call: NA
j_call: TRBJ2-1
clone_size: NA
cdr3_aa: CASSPGRGRTNEQFF
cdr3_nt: TGTGCCAGCAGCCCGGGGCGCGGCCGAACCAATGAGCAGTTCTTC

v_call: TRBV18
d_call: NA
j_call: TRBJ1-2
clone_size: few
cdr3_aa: CASSPPNHYGYTF
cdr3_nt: TGTGCCAGCTCACCACCGAACCACTATGGCTACACCTTC

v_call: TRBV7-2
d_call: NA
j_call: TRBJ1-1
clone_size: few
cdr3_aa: CASSPAPLIVMNTEAFF
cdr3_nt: TGTGCCAGCAGCCCCGCCCCCCTGATCGTAATGAACACTGAAGCTTTCTTT

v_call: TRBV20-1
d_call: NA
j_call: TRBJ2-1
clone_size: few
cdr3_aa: CSAVGGLSYNEQFF
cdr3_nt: TGCAGTGCTGTCGGTGGGCTCTCCTACAATGAGCAGTTCTTC

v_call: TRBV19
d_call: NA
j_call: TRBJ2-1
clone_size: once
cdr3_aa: CASSMGRQNEQFF
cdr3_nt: TGTGCCAGTAGTATGGGGAGACAGAATGAGCAGTTCTTC

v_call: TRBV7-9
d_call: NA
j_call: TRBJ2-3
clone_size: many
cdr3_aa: CASSARLAITDTQYF
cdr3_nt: TGTGCCAGCAGCGCTCGTCTTGCTATCACGGATACGCAGTATTTT

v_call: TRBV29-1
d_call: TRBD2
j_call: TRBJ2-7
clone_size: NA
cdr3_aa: CSASRGDEQYF
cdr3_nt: TGCAGCGCTAGCCGGGGGGACGAGCAGTACTTC

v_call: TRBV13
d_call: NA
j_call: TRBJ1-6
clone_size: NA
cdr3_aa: CASSHSLGQFGSPLHF
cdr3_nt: TGTGCCAGCAGCCACAGTCTTGGACAGTTTGGTTCACCCCTCCACTTT

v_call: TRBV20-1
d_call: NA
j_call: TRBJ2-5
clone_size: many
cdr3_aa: CSARLRGRNQETQYF
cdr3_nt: TGCAGTGCTAGATTGCGGGGGCGTAACCAAGAGACCCAGTACTTC

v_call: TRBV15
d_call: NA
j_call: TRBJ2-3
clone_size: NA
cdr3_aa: CATSSSKGDTQYF
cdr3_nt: TGTGCCACCAGCAGTTCCAAGGGGGATACGCAGTATTTT

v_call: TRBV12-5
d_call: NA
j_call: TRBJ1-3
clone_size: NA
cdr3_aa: CASGSIGGRGNTIYF
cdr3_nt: TGTGCTAGTGGTTCCATCGGGGGGCGCGGAAACACCATATATTTT

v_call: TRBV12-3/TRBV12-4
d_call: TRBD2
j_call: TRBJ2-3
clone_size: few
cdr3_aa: CASSLGGGADYTQYF
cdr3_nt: TGTGCCAGCAGTTTAGGCGGGGGGGCCGACTATACGCAGTATTTT

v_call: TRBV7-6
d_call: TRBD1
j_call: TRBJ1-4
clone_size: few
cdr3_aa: CASSFPLRGRGDEKLFF
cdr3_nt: TGTGCCAGCAGCTTCCCCTTAAGGGGGCGCGGGGATGAAAAACTGTTTTTT

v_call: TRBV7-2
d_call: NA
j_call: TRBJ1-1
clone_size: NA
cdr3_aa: CASSLMSFF
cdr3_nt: TGTGCCAGCAGCTTAATGTCTTTCTTT

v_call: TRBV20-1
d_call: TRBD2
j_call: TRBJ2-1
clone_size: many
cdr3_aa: CSAREYSGGAAEQFF
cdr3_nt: TGCAGTGCTAGAGAGTATAGCGGGGGGGCGGCTGAGCAGTTCTTC

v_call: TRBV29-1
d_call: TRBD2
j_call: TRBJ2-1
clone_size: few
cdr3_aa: CSVPPSGGASYNEQFF
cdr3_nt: TGCAGCGTTCCCCCTAGCGGGGGGGCCTCCTACAATGAGCAGTTCTTC

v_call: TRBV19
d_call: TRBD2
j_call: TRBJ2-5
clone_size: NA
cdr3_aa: CASSTLLAGGLLTQYF
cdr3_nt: TGTGCCAGTAGTACCCTACTAGCGGGGGGGCTGCTGACCCAGTACTTC

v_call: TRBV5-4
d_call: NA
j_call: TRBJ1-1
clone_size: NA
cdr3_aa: CAITRGFYDEAFF
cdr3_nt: TGTGCCATTACGCGGGGGTTTTATGATGAAGCTTTCTTT